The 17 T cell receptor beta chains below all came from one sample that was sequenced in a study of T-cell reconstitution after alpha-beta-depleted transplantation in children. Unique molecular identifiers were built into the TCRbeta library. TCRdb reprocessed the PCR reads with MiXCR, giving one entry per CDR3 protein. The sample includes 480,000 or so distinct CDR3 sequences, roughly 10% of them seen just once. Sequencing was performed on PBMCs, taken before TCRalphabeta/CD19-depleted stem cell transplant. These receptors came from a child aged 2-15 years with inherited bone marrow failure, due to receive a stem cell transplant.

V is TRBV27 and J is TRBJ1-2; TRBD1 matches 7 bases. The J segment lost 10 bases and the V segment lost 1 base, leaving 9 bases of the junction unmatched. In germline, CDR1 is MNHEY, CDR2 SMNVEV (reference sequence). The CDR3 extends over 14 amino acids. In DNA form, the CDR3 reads TGTGCCAGCAGTTTATTAGGAGGGGGCGGGTCCTACACCTTC. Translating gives CASSLLGGGGSYTF.

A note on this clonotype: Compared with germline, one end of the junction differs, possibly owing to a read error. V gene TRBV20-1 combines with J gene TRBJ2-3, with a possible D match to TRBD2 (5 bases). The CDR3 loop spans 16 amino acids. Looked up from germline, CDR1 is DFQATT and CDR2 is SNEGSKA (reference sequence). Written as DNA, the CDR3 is TGCAGTGCTAGAGATTTGCGTCACGGGATCACAGATACGCAGTATTTC. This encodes CSARDLRHGITDTQYF.

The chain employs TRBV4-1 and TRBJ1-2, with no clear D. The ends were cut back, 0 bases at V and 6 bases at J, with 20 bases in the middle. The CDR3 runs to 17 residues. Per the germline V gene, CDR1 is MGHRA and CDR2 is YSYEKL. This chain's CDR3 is CASSQDALNTLPHGYTF. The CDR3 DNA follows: TGCGCCAGCAGCCAAGATGCGTTGAACACCCTGCCGCATGGCTACACCTTC.

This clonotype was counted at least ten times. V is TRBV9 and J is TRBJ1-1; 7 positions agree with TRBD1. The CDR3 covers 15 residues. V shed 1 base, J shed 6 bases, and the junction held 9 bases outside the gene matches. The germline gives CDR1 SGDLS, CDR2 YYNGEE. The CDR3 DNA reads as TGTGCCAGCAGCGTAACAGGGGTTGAGAGCGCTGAAGCTTTCTTT. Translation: CASSVTGVESAEAFF.

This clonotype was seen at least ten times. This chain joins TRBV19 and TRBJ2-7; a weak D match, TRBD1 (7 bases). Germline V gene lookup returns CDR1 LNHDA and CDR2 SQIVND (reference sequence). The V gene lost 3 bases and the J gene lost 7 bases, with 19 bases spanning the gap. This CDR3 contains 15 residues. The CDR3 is CASSIGVRQGGEQYF. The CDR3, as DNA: TGTGCCAGTAGTATTGGGGTGCGCCAGGGGGGAGAGCAGTACTTC.

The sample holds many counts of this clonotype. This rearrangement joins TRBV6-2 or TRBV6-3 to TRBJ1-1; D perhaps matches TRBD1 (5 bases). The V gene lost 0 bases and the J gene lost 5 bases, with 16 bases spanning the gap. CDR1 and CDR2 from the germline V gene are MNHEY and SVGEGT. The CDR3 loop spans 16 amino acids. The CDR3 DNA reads TGTGCCAGCAGTTACTCAACGGTAGGGGTATGGACTGAAGCTTTCTTT. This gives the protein CASSYSTVGVWTEAFF.

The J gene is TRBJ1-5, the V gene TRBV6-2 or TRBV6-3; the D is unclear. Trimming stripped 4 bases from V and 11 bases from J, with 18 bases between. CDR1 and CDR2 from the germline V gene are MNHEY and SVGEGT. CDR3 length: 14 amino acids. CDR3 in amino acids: CASSSSLLHETQHF. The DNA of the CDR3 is TGTGCCAGCAGTTCCTCCCTCCTCCACGAAACCCAGCATTTT.

The CDR3 protein is CASSKNTDEQFF. The CDR3 DNA reads TGTGCCAGCAGTAAGAACACCGATGAGCAGTTCTTC. J is TRBJ2-1 and V is TRBV7-2; D is uncertain. This CDR3 comprises 12 residues. V was cut by 6 bases and J by 8 bases, with 11 bases left in between. CDR1 and CDR2 from the germline V gene are SGHTA and FQGNSA.

The CDR3 DNA is TGCAGCGTTGCACGGCTAGCGGGAGCTACGGGAGATACGCAGTATTTT. Its protein is CSVARLAGATGDTQYF. The V call is TRBV29-1, the J call TRBJ2-3, with 10 bases identical to TRBD2. J was trimmed by 5 bases and V by 4 bases; bases with no gene match: 12. The germline CDR1 and CDR2 sequences are SQVTM and ANQGSEA. The CDR3 sequence is 16 residues long.

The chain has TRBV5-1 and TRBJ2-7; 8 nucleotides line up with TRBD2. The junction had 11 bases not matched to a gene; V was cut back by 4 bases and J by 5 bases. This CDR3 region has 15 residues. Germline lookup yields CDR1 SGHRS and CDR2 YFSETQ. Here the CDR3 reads CASSTQGTSTHEQYF. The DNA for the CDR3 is TGCGCCAGCAGCACTCAAGGGACTAGTACCCACGAGCAGTACTTC.

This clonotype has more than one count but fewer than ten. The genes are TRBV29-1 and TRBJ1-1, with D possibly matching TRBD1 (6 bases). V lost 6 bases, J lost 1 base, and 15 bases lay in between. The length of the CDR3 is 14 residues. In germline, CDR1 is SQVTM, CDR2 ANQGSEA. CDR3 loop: CSVGGVQGNTEAFF. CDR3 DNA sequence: TGCAGCGTGGGAGGGGTACAGGGGAACACTGAAGCTTTCTTT.

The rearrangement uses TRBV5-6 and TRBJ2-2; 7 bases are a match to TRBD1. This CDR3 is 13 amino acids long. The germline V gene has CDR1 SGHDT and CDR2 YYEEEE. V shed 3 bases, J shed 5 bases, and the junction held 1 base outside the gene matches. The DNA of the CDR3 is TGTGCCAGCAGCTGGGGACAGACCGGGGAGCTGTTTTTT. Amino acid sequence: CASSWGQTGELFF.

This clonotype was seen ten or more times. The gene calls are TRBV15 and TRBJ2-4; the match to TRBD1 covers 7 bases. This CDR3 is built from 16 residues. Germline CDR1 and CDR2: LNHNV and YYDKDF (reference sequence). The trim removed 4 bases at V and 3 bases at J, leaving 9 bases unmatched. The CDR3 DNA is TGTGCCACCAGCATTTACGACAGGGCCGACAAAAACATTCAGTACTTC. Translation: CATSIYDRADKNIQYF. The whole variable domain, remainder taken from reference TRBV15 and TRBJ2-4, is DAMVIQNPRYQVTQFGKPVTLSCSQTLNHNVMYWYQQKSSQAPKLLFHYYDKDFNNEADTPDNFQSRRPNTSFCFLDIRSPGLGDTAMYLCATSIYDRADKNIQYFGAGTRLSVL.

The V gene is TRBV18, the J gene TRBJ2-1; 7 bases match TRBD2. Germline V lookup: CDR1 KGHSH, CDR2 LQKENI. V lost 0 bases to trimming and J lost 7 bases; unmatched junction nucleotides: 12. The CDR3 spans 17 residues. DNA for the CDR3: TGTGCCAGCTCACCACCGTCCGGCGGGAGCATGGGGAATGAGCAGTTCTTC. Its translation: CASSPPSGGSMGNEQFF.

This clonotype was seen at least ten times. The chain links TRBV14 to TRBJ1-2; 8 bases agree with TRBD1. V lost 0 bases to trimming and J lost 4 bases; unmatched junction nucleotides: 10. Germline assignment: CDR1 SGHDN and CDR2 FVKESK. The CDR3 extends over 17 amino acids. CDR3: CASSQESQGAAPYGYTF. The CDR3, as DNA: TGTGCCAGCAGCCAAGAGAGCCAGGGGGCGGCCCCCTATGGCTACACCTTC.

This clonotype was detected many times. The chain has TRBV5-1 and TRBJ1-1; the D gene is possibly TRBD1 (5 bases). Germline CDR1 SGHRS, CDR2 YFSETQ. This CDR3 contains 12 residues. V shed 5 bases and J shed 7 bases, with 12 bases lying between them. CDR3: CASRLRDFEAFF. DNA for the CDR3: TGCGCCAGCAGACTCCGGGACTTTGAAGCTTTCTTT.

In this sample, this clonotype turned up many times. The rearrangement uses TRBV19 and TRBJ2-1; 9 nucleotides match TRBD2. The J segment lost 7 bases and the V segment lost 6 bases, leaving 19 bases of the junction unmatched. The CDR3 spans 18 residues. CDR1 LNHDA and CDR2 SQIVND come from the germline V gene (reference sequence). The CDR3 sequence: CASSQRPPASGTLNEQFF. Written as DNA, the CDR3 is TGTGCCAGTAGCCAACGACCTCCCGCTAGCGGGACCTTGAATGAGCAGTTCTTC.